The rows below give T cell receptor beta chains drawn from one sample of a study of cytomegalovirus exposure and HLA in healthy donors. TCRdb's table, derived via immunoSEQ multiplex PCR, lists solely in-frame clones and lacks some. Of about 140,000 clones listed, about four fifths are singletons. The sequenced sample was PBMCs. The source of these receptors is a female donor in good health and CMV-seronegative. Both conserved end residues are part of each CDR3. The order of the fields is D gene, J gene, clone size, V gene, CDR3 protein, CDR3 DNA. The D gene is left open where the match is weak. The listing skips clone size in some rows; elsewhere it reads once, few, many or a size class.

D gene: TRBD2; J gene: TRBJ2-5; clone size: NA; V gene: TRBV2; CDR3 protein: CASSEIGLAGGYQETQYF; CDR3 DNA: TGTGCCAGCAGTGAAATCGGACTAGCGGGAGGGTACCAAGAGACCCAGTACTTC
D gene: TRBD1; J gene: TRBJ1-3; clone size: NA; V gene: TRBV10-3; CDR3 protein: CAISETGTGSGNTIYF; CDR3 DNA: TGTGCCATCAGTGAAACCGGGACAGGCTCTGGAAACACCATATATTTT
D gene: TRBD1; J gene: TRBJ1-2; clone size: few; V gene: TRBV6-5; CDR3 protein: CASKSRDSPNYGYTF; CDR3 DNA: TGTGCCAGCAAAAGCAGGGACAGCCCTAACTATGGCTACACCTTC
D gene: TRBD1; J gene: TRBJ1-5; clone size: NA; V gene: TRBV27; CDR3 protein: CASSLRGGNQPQHF; CDR3 DNA: TGTGCCAGCAGTCTCAGGGGGGGCAATCAGCCCCAGCATTTT
D gene: TRBD1; J gene: TRBJ1-1; clone size: NA; V gene: TRBV5-1; CDR3 protein: CASSDTGGDTEAFF; CDR3 DNA: TGCGCCAGCAGCGATACAGGGGGCGACACTGAAGCTTTCTTT
D gene: TRBD1; J gene: TRBJ1-3; clone size: once; V gene: TRBV7-3; CDR3 protein: CASSLTGGQAGNTIYF; CDR3 DNA: TGTGCCAGCAGCTTAACAGGGGGACAGGCTGGAAACACCATATATTTT
D gene: TRBD2; J gene: TRBJ2-5; clone size: NA; V gene: TRBV5-1; CDR3 protein: CASSFSPDGGRETQYF; CDR3 DNA: TGCGCCAGCAGCTTTTCCCCCGACGGGGGGAGGGAGACCCAGTACTTC
D gene: TRBD2; J gene: TRBJ2-2; clone size: NA; V gene: TRBV14; CDR3 protein: CASSRGTGLAGSGELFF; CDR3 DNA: TGTGCCAGCAGCCGGGGTACGGGACTAGCGGGCTCCGGGGAGCTGTTTTTT
D gene: TRBD1; J gene: TRBJ1-3; clone size: NA; V gene: TRBV7-2; CDR3 protein: CASSFRTGLGDTIYF; CDR3 DNA: TGTGCCAGCAGCTTCCGGACAGGGCTCGGTGACACCATATATTTT
D gene: NA; J gene: TRBJ2-3; clone size: NA; V gene: TRBV6-5; CDR3 protein: CASSYSASSTDTQYF; CDR3 DNA: TGTGCCAGCAGTTACTCGGCCTCTAGCACAGATACGCAGTATTTT
D gene: TRBD2; J gene: TRBJ2-5; clone size: few; V gene: TRBV6-5; CDR3 protein: CASRLAGGAETQYF; CDR3 DNA: TGTGCCAGCAGGCTAGCGGGAGGGGCAGAGACCCAGTACTTC
D gene: TRBD1; J gene: TRBJ2-5; clone size: NA; V gene: TRBV7-2; CDR3 protein: CASSLAVQWHGTGQETQYF; CDR3 DNA: TGTGCCAGCAGCTTAGCGGTTCAATGGCACGGGACAGGCCAAGAGACCCAGTACTTC
D gene: NA; J gene: TRBJ2-1; clone size: NA; V gene: TRBV4-1; CDR3 protein: CASSLRDWTYNEQFF; CDR3 DNA: TGCGCCAGCAGCCTCCGGGACTGGACCTACAATGAGCAGTTCTTC
D gene: TRBD2; J gene: TRBJ2-7; clone size: NA; V gene: TRBV9; CDR3 protein: CASSATGTNYEQYF; CDR3 DNA: TGTGCCAGCAGCGCCACCGGGACTAACTACGAGCAGTACTTC
D gene: NA; J gene: TRBJ1-1; clone size: NA; V gene: TRBV19; CDR3 protein: CASSIWNRPNTEAFF; CDR3 DNA: TGTGCCAGTAGTATATGGAACAGGCCGAACACTGAAGCTTTCTTT
D gene: NA; J gene: TRBJ2-7; clone size: NA; V gene: TRBV19; CDR3 protein: CASSMGADSSYEQYF; CDR3 DNA: TGTGCCAGTAGTATGGGGGCAGATAGCTCCTACGAGCAGTACTTC
D gene: TRBD1; J gene: TRBJ2-7; clone size: NA; V gene: TRBV6-5; CDR3 protein: CASSYSRQGARYEQYF; CDR3 DNA: TGTGCCAGCAGTTACTCGCGACAGGGGGCCCGCTACGAGCAGTACTTC
D gene: TRBD2; J gene: TRBJ2-1; clone size: NA; V gene: TRBV7-2; CDR3 protein: CASSFTSGSNEQFF; CDR3 DNA: TGTGCCAGCAGCTTCACTAGCGGGAGCAACGAGCAGTTCTTC
D gene: TRBD2; J gene: TRBJ2-1; clone size: NA; V gene: TRBV9; CDR3 protein: CASSTSGSSNEQFF; CDR3 DNA: TGTGCCAGCAGTACTAGCGGGAGTTCCAATGAGCAGTTCTTC
D gene: TRBD1; J gene: TRBJ1-1; clone size: few; V gene: TRBV11-3; CDR3 protein: CASSHRQGITEAFF; CDR3 DNA: TGTGCCAGCAGCCATCGACAGGGAATCACTGAAGCTTTCTTT
D gene: NA; J gene: TRBJ1-2; clone size: NA; V gene: TRBV27; CDR3 protein: CASSSSPGQRANYGYTF; CDR3 DNA: TGTGCCAGCAGTTCCTCCCCCGGACAACGAGCTAACTATGGCTACACCTTC
D gene: NA; J gene: TRBJ2-7; clone size: NA; V gene: TRBV9; CDR3 protein: CASSVATVPSYEQYF; CDR3 DNA: TGTGCCAGCAGCGTAGCTACAGTCCCCTCCTACGAGCAGTACTTC
D gene: TRBD2; J gene: TRBJ2-7; clone size: NA; V gene: TRBV7-2; CDR3 protein: CASTAGGTSSYEQYF; CDR3 DNA: TGTGCCAGCACCGCGGGAGGGACTAGTTCCTACGAGCAGTACTTC
D gene: NA; J gene: TRBJ2-7; clone size: NA; V gene: TRBV5-1; CDR3 protein: CVSSLRGLPSSYEQYF; CDR3 DNA: TGCGTCAGCAGCCTTAGGGGACTGCCCAGCTCCTACGAGCAGTACTTC
D gene: NA; J gene: TRBJ2-5; clone size: few; V gene: TRBV2; CDR3 protein: CASSEAPGTQYF; CDR3 DNA: TGTGCCAGCAGTGAGGCTCCGGGGACCCAGTACTTC
D gene: TRBD1; J gene: TRBJ1-5; clone size: NA; V gene: TRBV7-8; CDR3 protein: CASGSWETGVDSNQPQHF; CDR3 DNA: TGTGCCAGCGGGAGCTGGGAAACAGGGGTAGATAGCAATCAGCCCCAGCATTTT